The 8 T cell receptor beta chains below come from one sample, sequenced in a study of CD8 T cells in ankylosing spondylitis. Study-level findings and limits: Apparently characteristic of ankylosing spondylitis blood was a TCR beta motif (about eight highly homologous variants).

TCRdb itself ran the 5' RACE reads through MiXCR, one entry per CDR3 protein. The table shows approximately 540,000 distinct CDR3 sequences, with more than 9.5% occurring only once. Antigens of these TCRs are unknown. The sample was blood, either unsorted or a sorted T cell fraction (not recorded which). Receptor source: a male donor with ankylosing spondylitis.

J is TRBJ1-2 and V is TRBV11-2, with D possibly being TRBD1 (6 bases). Germline values: CDR1 SGHAT, CDR2 FQNNGV. This CDR3 is built from 15 residues. Deletions cut 3 bases from V and 4 bases from J, with 15 bases between. CDR3 DNA sequence: TGTGCCAGCAGCTTCGACAGGCCCCTTCCCTATGGCTACACCTTC. This translates into CASSFDRPLPYGYTF.

This clonotype has ten or more counts. The genes are TRBV7-8 and TRBJ2-5, with D possibly matching TRBD1 (6 bases). Trimming left V 5 bases short and J 5 bases short, with 15 bases between. The germline CDR1 and CDR2 sequences are SGHVS and FQNEAQ. CDR3 length equals 14 residues. CDR3: CASSPRRDRETQYF. CDR3 DNA sequence: TGTGCCAGCAGCCCCCGTCGAGACAGGGAGACCCAGTACTTC.

The V and J genes are TRBV6-6 and TRBJ2-1; D is perhaps TRBD1 (5 bases). The CDR3 extends over 12 amino acids. CDR1 is MNHNY and CDR2 is SVGAGI in the germline V gene (reference sequence). Trimming cost V 8 bases and J 4 bases, with 9 bases left between them. The DNA of the CDR3 is TGTGCCAGCTGGGGCGCGTACAATGAGCAGTTCTTC. This gives the protein CASWGAYNEQFF.

The chain is built from TRBV20-1 and TRBJ2-1; 7 nucleotides agree with TRBD2. Looked up from germline, CDR1 is DFQATT and CDR2 is SNEGSKA (reference sequence). The CDR3 loop spans 15 amino acids. J gave up 5 bases and V 6 bases, and 13 bases lay outside the gene matches. As DNA, the CDR3 is TGCAGTGCCGGGGGGAGCCACTCGGGAGACAATGAGCAGTTCTTC. Amino acids: CSAGGSHSGDNEQFF.

The V call is TRBV5-1, the J call TRBJ2-1; D is tentatively TRBD1 or TRBD2 (5 bases each). Trimming removed 1 base at V and 7 bases at J, with 18 bases between. The CDR3 has 16 residues. Germline CDR1 is SGHRS and CDR2 is YFSETQ. The CDR3: CASSLNTGAVSNEQFF. In DNA form, the CDR3 reads TGCGCCAGCAGCTTGAATACCGGGGCCGTTTCGAATGAGCAGTTCTTC.

As for this clonotype: With a much larger clone just one base away, this may be a read error. This chain uses TRBV5-1 with TRBJ2-1; 10 bases line up with TRBD2. The V and J ends lost 5 bases and 5 bases, in that order; junction bases with no gene match: 10. Germline CDR1 SGHRS, CDR2 YFSETQ. The CDR3 totals 16 residues. DNA for the CDR3: TGCGCCAGCAGAGTGGGAACTAGCGGGATCCACAATGAGCAGTTCTTC. This sequence encodes CASRVGTSGIHNEQFF. Combining the CDR3 with reference TRBV5-1 and TRBJ2-1 gives the whole variable domain KAGVTQTPRYLIKTRGQQVTLSCSPISGHRSVSWYQQTPGQGLQFLFEYFSETQRNKGNFPGRFSGRQFSNSRSEMNVSTLELGDSALYLCASRVGTSGIHNEQFFGPGTRLTVL.

This clonotype was seen a few times. This chain uses TRBV11-2 with TRBJ2-5; no clear D gene. Looked up from germline, CDR1 is SGHAT and CDR2 is FQNNGV. This CDR3 spans 12 amino acids. The V end was cut by 2 bases, the J end by 10 bases, with 11 bases between. CDR3 coding DNA: TGTGCCAGCAGCTTACCAGGCCCTAACCAGTACTTC. Encoded protein: CASSLPGPNQYF.

V and J are TRBV7-8 and TRBJ1-3, with no clear D. Germline lookup yields CDR1 SGHVS and CDR2 FQNEAQ. This CDR3 is 14 amino acids long. The V gene lost 4 bases and the J gene lost 0 bases, with 7 bases spanning the gap. As DNA, the CDR3 is TGTGCCAGCAGCTCTCAGAGCTCTGGAAACACCATATATTTT. Translating it yields CASSSQSSGNTIYF. Combining the CDR3 with reference TRBV7-8 and TRBJ1-3 gives the whole variable domain GAGVSQSPRYKVAKRGQDVALRCDPISGHVSLFWYQQALGQGPEFLTYFQNEAQLDKSGLPSDRFFAERPEGSVSTLKIQRTQQEDSAVYLCASSSQSSGNTIYFGEGSWLTVV.